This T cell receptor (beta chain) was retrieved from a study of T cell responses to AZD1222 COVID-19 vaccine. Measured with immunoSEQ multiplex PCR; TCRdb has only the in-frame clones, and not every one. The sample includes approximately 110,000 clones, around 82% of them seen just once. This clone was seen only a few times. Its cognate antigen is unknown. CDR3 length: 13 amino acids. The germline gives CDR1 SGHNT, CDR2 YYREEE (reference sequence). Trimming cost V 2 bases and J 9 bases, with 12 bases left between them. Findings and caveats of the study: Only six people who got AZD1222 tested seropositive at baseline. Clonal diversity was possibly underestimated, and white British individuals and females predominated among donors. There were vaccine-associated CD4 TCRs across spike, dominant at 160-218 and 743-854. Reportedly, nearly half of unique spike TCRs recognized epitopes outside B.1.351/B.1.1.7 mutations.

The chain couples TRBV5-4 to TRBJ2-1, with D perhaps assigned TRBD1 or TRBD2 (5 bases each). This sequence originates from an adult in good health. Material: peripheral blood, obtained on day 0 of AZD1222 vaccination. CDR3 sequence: CASSFMGVPEQFF. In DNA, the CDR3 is TGTGCCAGCAGCTTTATGGGGGTCCCTGAGCAGTTCTTC.